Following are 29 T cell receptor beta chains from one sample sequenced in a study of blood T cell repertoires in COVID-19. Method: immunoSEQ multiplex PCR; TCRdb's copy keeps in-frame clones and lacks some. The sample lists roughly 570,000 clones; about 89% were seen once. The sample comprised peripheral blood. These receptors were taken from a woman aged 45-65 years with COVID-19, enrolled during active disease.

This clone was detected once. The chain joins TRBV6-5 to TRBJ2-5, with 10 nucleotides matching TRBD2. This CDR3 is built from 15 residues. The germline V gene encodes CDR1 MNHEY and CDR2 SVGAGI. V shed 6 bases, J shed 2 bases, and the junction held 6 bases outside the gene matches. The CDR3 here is CASSPTSGTQETQYF. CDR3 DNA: TGTGCCAGCAGCCCAACTAGCGGGACACAAGAGACCCAGTACTTC.

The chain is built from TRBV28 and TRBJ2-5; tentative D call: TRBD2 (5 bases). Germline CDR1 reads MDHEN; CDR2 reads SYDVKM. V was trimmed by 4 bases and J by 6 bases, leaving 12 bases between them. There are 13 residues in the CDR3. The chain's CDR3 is CASSSSGEKTQYF. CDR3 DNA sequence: TGTGCCAGCAGTTCCAGCGGAGAAAAGACCCAGTACTTC.

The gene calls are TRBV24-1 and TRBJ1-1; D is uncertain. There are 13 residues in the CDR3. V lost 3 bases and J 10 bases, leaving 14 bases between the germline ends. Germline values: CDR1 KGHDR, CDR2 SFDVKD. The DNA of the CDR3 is TGTGCCACCAGTGATCCGGGATCAGGCACAGCTTTCTTT. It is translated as CATSDPGSGTAFF.

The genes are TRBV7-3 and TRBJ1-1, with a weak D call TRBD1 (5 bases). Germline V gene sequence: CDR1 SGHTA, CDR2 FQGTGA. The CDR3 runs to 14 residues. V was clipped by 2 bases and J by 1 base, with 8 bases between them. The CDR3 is CASSLGGKNTEAFF. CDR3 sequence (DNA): TGTGCCAGCAGCTTAGGGGGGAAGAACACTGAAGCTTTCTTT.

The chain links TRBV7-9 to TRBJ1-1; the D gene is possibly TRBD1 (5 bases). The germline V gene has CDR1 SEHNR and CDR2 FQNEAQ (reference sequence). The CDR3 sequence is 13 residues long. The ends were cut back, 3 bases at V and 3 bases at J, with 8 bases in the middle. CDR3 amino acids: CASSFGRDTEAFF. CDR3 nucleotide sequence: TGTGCCAGCAGCTTTGGCAGGGACACTGAAGCTTTCTTT.

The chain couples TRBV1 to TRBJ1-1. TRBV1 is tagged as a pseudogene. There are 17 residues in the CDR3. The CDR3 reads CTSSQEGEGGVVTEAFF. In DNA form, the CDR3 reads TGCACCAGCAGCCAAGAGGGGGAGGGGGGAGTGGTGACTGAAGCTTTCTTT.

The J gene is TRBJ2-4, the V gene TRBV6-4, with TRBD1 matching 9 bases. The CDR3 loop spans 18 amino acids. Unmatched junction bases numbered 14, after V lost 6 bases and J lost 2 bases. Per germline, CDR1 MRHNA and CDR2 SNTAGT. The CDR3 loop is CASRIQGAPLTTKNIQYF. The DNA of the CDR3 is TGTGCCAGCAGGATACAGGGGGCCCCACTAACAACCAAAAACATTCAGTACTTC.

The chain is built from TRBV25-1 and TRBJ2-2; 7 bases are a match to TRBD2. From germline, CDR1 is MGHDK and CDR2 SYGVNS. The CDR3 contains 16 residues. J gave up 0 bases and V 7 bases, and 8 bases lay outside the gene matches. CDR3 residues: CASTRTGGTNTGELFF. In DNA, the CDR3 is TGTGCCAGCACCCGAACCGGGGGGACGAACACCGGGGAGCTGTTTTTT.

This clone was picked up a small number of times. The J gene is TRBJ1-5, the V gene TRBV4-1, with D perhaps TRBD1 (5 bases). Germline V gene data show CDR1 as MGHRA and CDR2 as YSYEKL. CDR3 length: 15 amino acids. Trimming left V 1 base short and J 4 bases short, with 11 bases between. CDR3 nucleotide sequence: TGCGCCAGCAGCCAAGTATTAGACAGAAATCAGCCCCAGCATTTT. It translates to CASSQVLDRNQPQHF.

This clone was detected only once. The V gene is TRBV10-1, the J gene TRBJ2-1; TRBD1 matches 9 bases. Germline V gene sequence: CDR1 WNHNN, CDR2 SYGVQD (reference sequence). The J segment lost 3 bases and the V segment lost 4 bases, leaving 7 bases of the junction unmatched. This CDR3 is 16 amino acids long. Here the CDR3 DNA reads TGCGCCAGCAGTGGGGGGGGACAGGGCTACTACAATGAGCAGTTCTTC. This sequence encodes CASSGGGQGYYNEQFF.

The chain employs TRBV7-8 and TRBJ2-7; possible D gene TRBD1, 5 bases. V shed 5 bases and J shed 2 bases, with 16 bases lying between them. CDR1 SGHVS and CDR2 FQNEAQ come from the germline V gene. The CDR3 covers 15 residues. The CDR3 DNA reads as TGTGCCAGCAGCCCATTCCCAGGGCTGACCTACGAGCAGTACTTC. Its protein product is CASSPFPGLTYEQYF.

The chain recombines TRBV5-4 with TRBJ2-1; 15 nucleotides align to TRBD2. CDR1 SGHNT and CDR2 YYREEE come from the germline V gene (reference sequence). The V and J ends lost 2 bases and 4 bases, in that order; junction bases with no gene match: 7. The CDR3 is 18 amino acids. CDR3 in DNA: TGTGCCAGCAGCTTCTCCGGGACTAGCGGGAGGCCTTACAATGAGCAGTTCTTC. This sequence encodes CASSFSGTSGRPYNEQFF.

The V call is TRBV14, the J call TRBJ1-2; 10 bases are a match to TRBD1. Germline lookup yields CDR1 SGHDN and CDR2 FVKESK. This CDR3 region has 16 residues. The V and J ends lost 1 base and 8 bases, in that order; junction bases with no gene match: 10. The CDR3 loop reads CASSQASGTGVRGYTF. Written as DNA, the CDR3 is TGTGCCAGCAGCCAAGCTTCCGGGACAGGGGTACGGGGCTACACCTTC.

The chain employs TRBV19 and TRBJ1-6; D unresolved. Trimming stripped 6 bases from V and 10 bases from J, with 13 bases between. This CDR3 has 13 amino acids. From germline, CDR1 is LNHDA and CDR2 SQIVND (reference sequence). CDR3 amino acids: CASRLEGDSPLHF. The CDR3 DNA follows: TGTGCCAGTAGATTGGAGGGCGACTCACCCCTCCACTTT.

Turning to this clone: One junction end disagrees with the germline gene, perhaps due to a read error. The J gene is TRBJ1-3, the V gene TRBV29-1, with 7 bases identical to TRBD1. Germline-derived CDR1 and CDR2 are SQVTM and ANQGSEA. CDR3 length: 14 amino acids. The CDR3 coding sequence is TGCAGCGTCGAAGGGGGCCTCTCTGGAAACACCATATATTTT. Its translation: CSVEGGLSGNTIYF. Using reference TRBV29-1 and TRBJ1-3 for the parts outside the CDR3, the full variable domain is SAVISQKPSRDICQRGTSLTIQCQVDSQVTMMFWYRQQPGQSLTLIATANQGSEATYESGFVIDKFPISRPNLTFSTLTVSNMSPEDSSIYLCSVEGGLSGNTIYFGEGSWLTVV.

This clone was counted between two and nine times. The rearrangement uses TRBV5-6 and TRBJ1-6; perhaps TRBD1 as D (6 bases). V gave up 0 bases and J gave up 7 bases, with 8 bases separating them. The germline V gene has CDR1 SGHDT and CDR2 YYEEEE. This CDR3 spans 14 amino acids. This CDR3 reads CASSLGQVNSPLHF. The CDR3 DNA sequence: TGTGCCAGCAGCTTGGGACAGGTAAATTCACCCCTCCACTTT. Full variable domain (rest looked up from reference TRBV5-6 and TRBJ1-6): DAGVTQSPTHLIKTRGQQVTLRCSPKSGHDTVSWYQQALGQGPQFIFQYYEEEERQRGNFPDRFSGHQFPNYSSELNVNALLLGDSALYLCASSLGQVNSPLHFGNGTRLTVT.

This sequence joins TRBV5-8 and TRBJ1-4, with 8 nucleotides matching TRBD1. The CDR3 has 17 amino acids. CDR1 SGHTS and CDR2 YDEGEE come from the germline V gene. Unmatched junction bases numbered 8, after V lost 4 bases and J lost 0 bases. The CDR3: CASSLGQGVATNEKLFF. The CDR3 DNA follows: TGTGCCAGCAGCCTAGGACAGGGCGTCGCAACTAATGAAAAACTGTTTTTT.

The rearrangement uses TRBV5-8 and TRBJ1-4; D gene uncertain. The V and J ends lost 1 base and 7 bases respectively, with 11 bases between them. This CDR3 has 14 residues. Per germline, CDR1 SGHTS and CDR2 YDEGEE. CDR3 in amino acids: CASSLLSEIEKLFF. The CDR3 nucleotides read TGTGCCAGCAGCTTGCTCAGCGAAATTGAAAAACTGTTTTTT.

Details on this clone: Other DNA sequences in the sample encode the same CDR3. Here the CDR3 reads CASSLQGQRAFF. In DNA form, the CDR3 reads TGTGCCAGCAGCTTGCAGGGACAGCGAGCTTTCTTT. The rearrangement links TRBV5-8 to TRBJ1-1, with 7 positions matching TRBD1. The CDR3 sequence is 12 residues long. Germline V gene data show CDR1 as SGHTS and CDR2 as YDEGEE. The J segment lost 10 bases and the V segment lost 1 base, leaving 4 bases of the junction unmatched.

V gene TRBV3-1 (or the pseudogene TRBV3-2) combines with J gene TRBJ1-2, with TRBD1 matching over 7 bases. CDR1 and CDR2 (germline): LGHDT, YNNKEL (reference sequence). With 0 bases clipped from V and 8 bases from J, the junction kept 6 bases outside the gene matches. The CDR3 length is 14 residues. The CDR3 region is CASSQDRGRGGYTF. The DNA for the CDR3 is TGTGCCAGCAGCCAAGATAGGGGGCGAGGGGGCTACACCTTC.

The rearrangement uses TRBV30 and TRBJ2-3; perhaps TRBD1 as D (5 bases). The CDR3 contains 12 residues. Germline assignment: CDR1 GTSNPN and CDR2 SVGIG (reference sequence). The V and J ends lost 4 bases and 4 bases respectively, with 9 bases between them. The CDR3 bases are TGTGCCTGGACGCCAGGGTCAGATACGCAGTATTTT. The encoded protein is CAWTPGSDTQYF.

CDR3 nucleotide sequence: TGTGCCAGCAGGGCGGGACTAGCGGTGAACACCGGGGAGCTGTTTTTT. Translated: CASRAGLAVNTGELFF. This sequence joins TRBV9 and TRBJ2-2; TRBD2 matches at 11 bases. Germline CDR1 SGDLS, CDR2 YYNGEE. CDR3 length: 16 amino acids. Trimming removed 5 bases from V and 1 base from J; junction bases left unmatched: 4. Complete variable domain (other parts from reference TRBV9 and TRBJ2-2): DSGVTQTPKHLITATGQRVTLRCSPRSGDLSVYWYQQSLDQGLQFLIQYYNGEERAKGNILERFSAQQFPDLHSELNLSSLELGDSALYFCASRAGLAVNTGELFFGEGSRLTVL.

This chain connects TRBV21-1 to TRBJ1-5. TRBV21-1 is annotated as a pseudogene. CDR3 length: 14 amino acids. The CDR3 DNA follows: TGTGCCAGCAAGTGGGTCGGGGTGCGCCAGCCCCAGCATTTT. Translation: CASKWVGVRQPQHF.

The DNA for the CDR3 is TGTGCCAGCAGCTTGGACAGGGACACGCAGTATTTT. Its translation is CASSLDRDTQYF. The chain employs TRBV5-6 and TRBJ2-3; D may be TRBD1 (6 bases). Trimming pared 0 bases from V and 9 bases from J, leaving 8 bases between. The CDR3 runs to 12 residues. Germline CDR1 is SGHDT and CDR2 is YYEEEE.

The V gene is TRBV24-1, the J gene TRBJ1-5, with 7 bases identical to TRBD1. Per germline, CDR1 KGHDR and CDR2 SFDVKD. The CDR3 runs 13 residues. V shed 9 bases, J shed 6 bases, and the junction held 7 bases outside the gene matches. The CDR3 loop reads CATQGEPPQPQHF. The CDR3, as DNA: TGTGCCACCCAGGGGGAACCACCTCAGCCCCAGCATTTT.

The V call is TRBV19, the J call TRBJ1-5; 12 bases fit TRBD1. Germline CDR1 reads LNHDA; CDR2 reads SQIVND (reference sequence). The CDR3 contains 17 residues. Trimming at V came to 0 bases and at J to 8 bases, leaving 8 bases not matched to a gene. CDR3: CASSIDLGTGGWEPQHF. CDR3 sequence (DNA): TGTGCCAGTAGTATAGATCTGGGGACAGGGGGCTGGGAGCCCCAGCATTTT.

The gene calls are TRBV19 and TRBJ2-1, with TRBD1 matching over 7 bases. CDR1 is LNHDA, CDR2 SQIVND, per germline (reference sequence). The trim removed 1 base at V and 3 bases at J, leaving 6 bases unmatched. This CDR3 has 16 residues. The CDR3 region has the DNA TGTGCCAGTAGTATAGCAGGGGGAGCCAACTACAATGAGCAGTTCTTC. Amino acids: CASSIAGGANYNEQFF.

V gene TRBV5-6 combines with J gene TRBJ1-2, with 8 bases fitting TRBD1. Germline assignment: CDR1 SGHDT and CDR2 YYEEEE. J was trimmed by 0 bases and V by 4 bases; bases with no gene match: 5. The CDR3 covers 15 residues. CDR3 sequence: CASSPQDRANYGYTF. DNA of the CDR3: TGTGCCAGCAGCCCGCAGGACAGGGCTAACTATGGCTACACCTTC.

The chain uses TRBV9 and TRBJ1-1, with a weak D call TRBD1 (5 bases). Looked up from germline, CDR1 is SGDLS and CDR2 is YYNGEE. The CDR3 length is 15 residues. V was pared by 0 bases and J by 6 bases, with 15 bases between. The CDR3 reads CASSVEAGGVAEAFF. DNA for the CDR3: TGTGCCAGCAGCGTAGAAGCTGGGGGGGTGGCTGAAGCTTTCTTT.